These T cell receptor beta chains were read from a single sample in a study of vaccination effects on CD4 cells after COVID-19. The protocol was immunoSEQ multiplex PCR, while the TCRdb copy is restricted to in-frame clones and leaves out a portion. The profile covers about 73,000 clones, with around 73% appearing a single time and more than 2% taken by the ten largest. These receptors are not linked to any known antigen. Sequencing was performed on CD4+ T cells from PBMCs cultured without peptide, taken after COVID-19 vaccination. These receptors all stem from a human donor who received a COVID-19 vaccine. The CDR3 runs from the conserved cysteine through the conserved F or W.

>TRBV6-5|TRBJ1-1
CASSYHRDSTEAFF
>TRBV7-9|TRBJ2-5
CASSRGGQVETQYF
>TRBV11-2|TRBJ2-5
CASSKGAQETQYF
>TRBV3-1/TRBV3-2|TRBJ2-2
CASSQWTGELFF
>TRBV6-5|TRBJ1-5
CASSYPVGDGQPQHF
>TRBV18|TRBJ2-5
CASSPGRKQTQYF
>TRBV5-6|TRBJ2-4
CASSSFRTGGFAKNIQYF
>TRBV2|TRBJ2-3
CASSKQASDTQYF
>TRBV6-5|TRBJ2-2
CASSYRSGELFF
>TRBV28|TRBJ1-4
CASSPPGTKRGKLFF
>TRBV7-8|TRBJ2-3
CASSLSGTDTQYF
>TRBV6-5|TRBJ1-4
CASSYTRGEKLFF
>TRBV5-1|TRBJ1-3
CASRLEGGPGNTIYF
>TRBV10-2|TRBJ1-1
CASLRGQGGYSEAFF
>TRBV2|TRBJ2-3
CASSQVAGGSGDTQYF
>TRBV2|TRBJ2-4
CASSEVGGQKNIQYF
>TRBV9|TRBJ1-4
CASSPGLTKEKLFF
>TRBV29-1|TRBJ1-2
CSVEDAGVPYGYTF
>TRBV5-1|TRBJ2-3
CASSSLASFTDTQYF
>TRBV7-3|TRBJ2-3
CASSLTGGTDTQYF
>TRBV7-9|TRBJ1-1
CASSLGQGTEAFF
>TRBV7-9|TRBJ1-1
CASSLDNILNTEAFF